The rows below give T cell receptor beta chains drawn from one sample of a study of response to subunit inactivated influenza vaccine. TCRdb reprocessed the RT-PCR reads via MiXCR and lists one record per CDR3 protein. The sample lists a few hundred thousand distinct CDR3 sequences, 7.2% occurring once. Material: PBMCs from blood, obtained less than 30 months after vaccination. Source of these receptors: a man aged 50 to 75 who received an inactivated influenza vaccine. Each CDR3 is given with its conserved first and last residue. D genes are given only for firm matches. Size values are once, few and many counts, or a class for expanded clones, and some rows have none.

clone_size j_call v_call d_call cdr3_nt cdr3_aa
- TRBJ1-1 TRBV12-5 TRBD1 TGTGCTAGTGGTTTGCCTTCACAGGGGGGAGAAGCTTTCTTT CASGLPSQGGEAFF
few TRBJ2-3 TRBV5-1 TRBD1 TGCGCCAGCAGCACAGGGGGAAAGAGCACAGATACGCAGTATTTT CASSTGGKSTDTQYF
- TRBJ1-6 TRBV6-5 - TGTGCCAGCAGTTACTCGAAGGGGTCCAGCTCCTATAATTCACCCCTCCACTTT CASSYSKGSSSYNSPLHF
few TRBJ2-6 TRBV19 TRBD1 TGTGCCAGTACCCTACAGGGGTCCAACGTCCTGACTTTC CASTLQGSNVLTF
few TRBJ2-5 TRBV7-7 TRBD2 TGTGCTAGCAGCTTAGCGGGCCCAGGGAGAGAGACCCAGTACTTC CASSLAGPGRETQYF
- TRBJ2-5 TRBV10-2 - TGCGCCAGCAGTGAGATAGTGACCCAGTACTTC CASSEIVTQYF
- TRBJ2-1 TRBV2 - TGTGCCAGCAGTTCGCAGACCGGGAACTACTACAATGAGCAGTTCTTC CASSSQTGNYYNEQFF
many TRBJ2-1 TRBV9 TRBD2 TGTGCCAGCAGCGTCCGGGACTACAACAATGAGCAGTTCTTC CASSVRDYNNEQFF
many TRBJ2-1 TRBV6-5 TRBD2 TGTGCCAGCAGTTACTCCGGGACTAGCATCTATGAGCAGTTCTTC CASSYSGTSIYEQFF
many TRBJ2-7 TRBV20-1 - TGCAGTGCTAGAGATCTGAAGGGCTCCTACGAGCAGTACTTC CSARDLKGSYEQYF
- TRBJ2-7 TRBV20-1 - TGCAGTGCTCTCTGGGGCGAGGGCTACGAGCAGTACTTC CSALWGEGYEQYF
many TRBJ2-3 TRBV24-1 TRBD1 TGTGCCACCAGTGATACAGGACAGGGGAACACAGATACGCAGTATTTT CATSDTGQGNTDTQYF
many TRBJ1-6 TRBV7-8 TRBD1 TGTGCCAGCAGCTCCCAACCGGGACAGGGGTTGACACCCCTCCACTTT CASSSQPGQGLTPLHF
- TRBJ2-1 TRBV7-8 - TGTGCCAGCAGCTTAGTGGCGGGAAGTTCCTACAATGAGCAGTTCTTC CASSLVAGSSYNEQFF
few TRBJ2-1 TRBV12-3/TRBV12-4 - TGTGCCAGCAGACCCTCGCTAGATCACGAGCAGTTCTTC CASRPSLDHEQFF
- TRBJ1-5 TRBV27 - TGTGCCAGCAGTTTAGGCAGTCAATCGCCCCAGCATTTT CASSLGSQSPQHF
few TRBJ2-7 TRBV28 TRBD2 TGTGCCAGCAGGCCCGGACTAGCGGGGAACGAGCAGTACTTC CASRPGLAGNEQYF
- TRBJ2-1 TRBV5-1 - TGCGCCAGCAGCTTGGGAGGATACTCCTGCAATGAGCAGTTCTTC CASSLGGYSCNEQFF
few TRBJ1-1 TRBV7-9 - TGTGCCAGCACCTTCGGTGGCACTGAAGCTTTCTTT CASTFGGTEAFF
few TRBJ1-2 TRBV5-1 - TGCGCCAGCAGCTTCGGCGGAAGCCATGGCTACACCTTC CASSFGGSHGYTF
once TRBJ2-7 TRBV2 TRBD1 TGTGCCAGCAACGGACAGGGGGTCCGCGAGCAGTACTTC CASNGQGVREQYF
many TRBJ1-1 TRBV7-8 TRBD1 TGTGCCAGCAGCTTGGGACAGGGGACGAACACTGAAGCTTTCTTT CASSLGQGTNTEAFF
- TRBJ1-1 TRBV12-3/TRBV12-4 - TGTGCCAGCAGCTCGAACCCGAACACTGAAGCTTTCTTT CASSSNPNTEAFF
many TRBJ2-2 TRBV4-2 - TGTGCCAGCAGCCAAGATCCCTTCCCTGTAAGGGGCACCGGGGAGCTGTTTTTT CASSQDPFPVRGTGELFF
- TRBJ2-1 TRBV19 TRBD2 TGTGCCAGTGACTCCGGGACTAGCAGATACAATGAGCAGTTCTTC CASDSGTSRYNEQFF
many TRBJ2-7 TRBV29-1 - TGCAGCGTTGAAGATTACGAGCAGTACTTC CSVEDYEQYF
- TRBJ2-5 TRBV6-2/TRBV6-3 - TGTGCCAGCAGAACGGCCCGGTACCAAGAGACCCAGTACTTC CASRTARYQETQYF
few TRBJ2-7 TRBV20-1 - TGCAGTGCTAGATTCCCCGGCGGCGTCTACGAGCAGTACTTC CSARFPGGVYEQYF
- TRBJ2-4 TRBV4-2 - TGTGCCAGCAGCCAAGGCGGTTCCAAAAACATTCAGTACTTC CASSQGGSKNIQYF
once TRBJ2-1 TRBV2 TRBD2 TGTGCCAGCAAGGTTAGCGGGGGGGCGTACAATGAGCAGTTCTTC CASKVSGGAYNEQFF
many TRBJ2-1 TRBV11-3 - TGTGCCAGCAGCTTCACCTCCAGTGTATTCAATGAGCAGTTCTTC CASSFTSSVFNEQFF
- TRBJ2-3 TRBV15 TRBD2 TGTGCCACCAGCAGAGATCGGGGGGTGGGCACAGATACGCAGTATTTT CATSRDRGVGTDTQYF
few TRBJ2-1 TRBV28 - TGTGCCAGCAGCCCGAACGGGGGGCCAAGGAATGAGCAGTTCTTC CASSPNGGPRNEQFF